This paragraph reports one T cell receptor (beta chain). Its specificity is not known. Genes and germline come from the mouse. The read terminates 1 residue before the CDR3 end, so the remaining end is supplied by the germline J gene. The data were taken from a study of tissue T cells after allogeneic stem cell transplantation. The study, taken as a whole, reports: Tissue-detected TCR repertoire was only partly captured by blood and spleen T cells.

TCRbeta CDR3 was sequenced at survey depth with template counts. Generated by immunoSEQ multiplex PCR, the TCRdb table keeps only in-frame clones and is missing some. The data show 8,000 to 9,000 clones, 40% to 45% seen once. This CDR3 contains 13 residues. V was pared by 4 bases and J by 0 bases, with 5 bases between. Per germline, CDR1 KGHPV and CDR2 FQNQEV (reference sequence). Time point: mouse harvest day 7 after allogeneic transplant. Each mouse received 10^7 T-cell-depleted marrow cells plus 10^6 splenic CD5+ T cells by tail vein. This mouse GVHD model was MHC-mismatched B6 to BALB/c, profiled day 7 or 14.

The source is a female BALB/c mouse given C57BL/6 T cells with graft-versus-host disease after an allogeneic hematopoietic cell transplant. Sequenced input: skin. The chain carries TRBV26 and TRBJ2-3; D call uncertain. The DNA read from the CDR3 is TGTGCCAGCAGTCAGACTAGTGCAGAAACGCTGTAT. Amino acid sequence: CASSQTSAETLY. In full, the CDR3 reads CASSQTSAETLYF.